This T cell receptor (beta chain) originates from a study of Ad26.COV2.S vaccination and SARS-CoV-2 variants. Study conclusions and caveats: Vaccine recipients showed a spike-specific TCR breadth that was higher than in placebo recipients.

With regard to this clone: Its antigen is not known.

The treatment: around 19 received Ad26.COV2.S at low or high dose, single or two shots; 5 received placebo; per-sample allocation not given. At day 63 after the first vaccine or placebo injection, samples were drawn. This adult donor, from Boston, was 18-55 years old. Expressing Wuhan-strain SARS-CoV-2 spike, an Ad26 vector served as the vaccine. Trimming took 6 bases from V and 7 from J, leaving 15 bases between them. Germline CDR1 is MNHEY and CDR2 is SVGAGI. The length of the CDR3 is 13 residues. The table came from immunoSEQ multiplex PCR; TCRdb's copy has only in-frame clones and leaves some out. The table records about half a million clones, about 88% of them present only once.

This TCR was recovered from a person between 18 and 59 years old who received the Ad26.COV2.S COVID-19 vaccine or a placebo. This chain uses TRBV6-5 with TRBJ1-1; D not certain. Sample: peripheral blood, taken in a trial of Ad26.COV2.S vaccine versus placebo. The CDR3 coding sequence is TGTGCCAGCAGGACGCGGGGTTGGAATGAAGCTTTCTTT. Translation: CASRTRGWNEAFF.